This T cell receptor beta chain was captured in a study of T cell responses to AZD1222 COVID-19 vaccine. Study-wide findings and caveats: The study found Spike-specific TCR breadth and depth rose after two AZD1222 doses.

The table came from immunoSEQ multiplex PCR; TCRdb's copy has only in-frame clones and leaves some out. The table has around 170,000 clones, 85% to 90% seen once. The CDR3 contains 19 residues. With 5 bases removed from V and 0 bases from J, the gap between germline ends came to 22 bases. The V gene's germline CDR1 is SGHVS and CDR2 FQNEAQ. A word on this clone: Its antigen is not identified.

Sample: peripheral blood, taken 28 days after the second AZD1222 dose. This chain connects TRBV7-8 to TRBJ1-4; D unclear. The TCR comes from an adult who received the AZD1222 COVID-19 vaccine. The CDR3 coding sequence is TGTGCCAGCAGCCTGGGGTGGACCCCGGTTAGAGCAACTAATGAAAAACTGTTTTTT. Its translation: CASSLGWTPVRATNEKLFF.